This T cell receptor beta chain was profiled in a study of blood T cell repertoires in COVID-19. Overall study: PBMCs, B-cell-depleted T cells, or T cells were the source of the cDNA or gDNA that made up the material.

Some clones are missing from TCRdb's copy, which holds only in-frame ones; the method was immunoSEQ multiplex PCR. This sample has 250,000 to 300,000 clones, with approximately 83% found just once. Looked up from germline, CDR1 is SEHNR and CDR2 is FQNEAQ (reference sequence). The CDR3 loop spans 14 amino acids. The junction had 8 bases not matched to a gene; V was cut back by 5 bases and J by 7 bases. This receptor was taken from a woman aged 70-85 years with acute or convalescent COVID-19. The J gene is TRBJ1-2, the V gene TRBV7-9, with TRBD1 identical over 9 bases. The sequencing input was peripheral blood. CDR3 residues: CASSHRDRERGYTF. Written as DNA, the CDR3 is TGTGCCAGCAGCCACCGGGACAGGGAACGTGGCTACACCTTC.